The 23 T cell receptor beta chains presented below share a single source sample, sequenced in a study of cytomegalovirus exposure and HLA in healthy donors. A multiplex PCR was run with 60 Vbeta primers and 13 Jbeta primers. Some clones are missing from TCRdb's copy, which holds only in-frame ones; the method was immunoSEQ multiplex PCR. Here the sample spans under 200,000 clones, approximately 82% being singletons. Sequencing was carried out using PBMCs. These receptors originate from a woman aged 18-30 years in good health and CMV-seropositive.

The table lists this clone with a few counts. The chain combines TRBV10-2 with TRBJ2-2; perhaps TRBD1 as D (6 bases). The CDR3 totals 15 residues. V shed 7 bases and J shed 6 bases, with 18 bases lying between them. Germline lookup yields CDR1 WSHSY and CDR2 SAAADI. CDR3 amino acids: CASTIWGQSPGELFF. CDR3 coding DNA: TGCGCCAGCACTATATGGGGGCAGTCCCCCGGGGAGCTGTTTTTT.

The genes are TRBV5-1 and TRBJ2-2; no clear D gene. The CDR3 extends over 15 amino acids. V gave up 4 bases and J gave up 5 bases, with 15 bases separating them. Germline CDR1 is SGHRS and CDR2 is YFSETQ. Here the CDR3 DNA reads TGCGCCAGCAGCGTGGGGTCGACTGAAACCGGGGAGCTGTTTTTT. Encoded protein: CASSVGSTETGELFF. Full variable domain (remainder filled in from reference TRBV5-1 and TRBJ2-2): KAGVTQTPRYLIKTRGQQVTLSCSPISGHRSVSWYQQTPGQGLQFLFEYFSETQRNKGNFPGRFSGRQFSNSRSEMNVSTLELGDSALYLCASSVGSTETGELFFGEGSRLTVL.

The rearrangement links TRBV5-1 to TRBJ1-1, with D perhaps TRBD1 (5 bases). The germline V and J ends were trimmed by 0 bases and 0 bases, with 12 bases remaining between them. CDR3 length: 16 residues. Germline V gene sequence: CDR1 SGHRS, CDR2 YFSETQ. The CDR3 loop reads CASSLVGGSMNTEAFF. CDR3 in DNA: TGCGCCAGCAGCTTGGTGGGGGGGTCCATGAACACTGAAGCTTTCTTT.

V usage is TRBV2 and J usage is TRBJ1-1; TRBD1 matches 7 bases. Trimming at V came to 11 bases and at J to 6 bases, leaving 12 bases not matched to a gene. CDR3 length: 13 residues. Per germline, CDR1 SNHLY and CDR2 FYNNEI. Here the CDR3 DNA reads TGTGCCGGCCAGGACAGGCGGGGCGCTGAAGCTTTCTTT. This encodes CAGQDRRGAEAFF.

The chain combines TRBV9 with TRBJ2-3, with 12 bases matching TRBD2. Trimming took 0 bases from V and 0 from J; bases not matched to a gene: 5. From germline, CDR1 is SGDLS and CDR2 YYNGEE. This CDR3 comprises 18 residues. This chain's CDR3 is CASSVVPTSGRSTDTQYF. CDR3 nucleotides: TGTGCCAGCAGCGTAGTGCCGACTAGCGGGAGAAGCACAGATACGCAGTATTTT.

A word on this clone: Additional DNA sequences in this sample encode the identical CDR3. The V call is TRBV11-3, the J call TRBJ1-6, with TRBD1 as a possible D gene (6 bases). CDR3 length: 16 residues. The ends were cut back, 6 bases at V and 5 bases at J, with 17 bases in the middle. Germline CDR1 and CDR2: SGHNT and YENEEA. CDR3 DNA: TGTGCCAGCAGTTTCGTCGGGACACGACATAATTCACCCCTCCACTTT. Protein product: CASSFVGTRHNSPLHF.

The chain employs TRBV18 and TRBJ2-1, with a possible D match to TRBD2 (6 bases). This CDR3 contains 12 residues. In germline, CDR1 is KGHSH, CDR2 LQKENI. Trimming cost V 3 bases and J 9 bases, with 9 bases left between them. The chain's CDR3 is CASSPGGIEQFF. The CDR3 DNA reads TGTGCCAGCTCACCCGGGGGTATTGAGCAGTTCTTC. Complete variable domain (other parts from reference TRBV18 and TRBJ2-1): NAGVMQNPRHLVRRRGQEARLRCSPMKGHSHVYWYRQLPEEGLKFMVYLQKENIIDESGMPKERFSAEFPKEGPSILRIQQVVRGDSAAYFCASSPGGIEQFFGPGTRLTVL.

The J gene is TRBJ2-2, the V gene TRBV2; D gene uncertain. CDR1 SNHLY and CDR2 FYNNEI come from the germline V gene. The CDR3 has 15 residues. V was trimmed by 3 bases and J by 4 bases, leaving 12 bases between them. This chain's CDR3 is CASSESGRLTGELFF. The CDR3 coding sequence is TGTGCCAGCAGTGAGAGTGGGCGTCTCACCGGGGAGCTGTTTTTT. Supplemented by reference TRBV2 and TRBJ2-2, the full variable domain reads EPEVTQTPSHQVTQMGQEVILRCVPISNHLYFYWYRQILGQKVEFLVSFYNNEISEKSEIFDDQFSVERPDGSNFTLKIRSTKLEDSAMYFCASSESGRLTGELFFGEGSRLTVL.

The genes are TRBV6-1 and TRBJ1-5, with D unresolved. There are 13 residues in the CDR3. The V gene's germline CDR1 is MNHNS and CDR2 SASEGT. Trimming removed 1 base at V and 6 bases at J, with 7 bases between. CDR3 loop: CASSEVFRQPQHF. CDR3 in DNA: TGTGCCAGCAGTGAAGTATTCCGTCAGCCCCAGCATTTT.

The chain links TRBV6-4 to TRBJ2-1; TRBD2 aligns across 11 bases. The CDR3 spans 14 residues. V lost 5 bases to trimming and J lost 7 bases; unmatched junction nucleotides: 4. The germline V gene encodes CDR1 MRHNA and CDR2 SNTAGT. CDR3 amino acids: CASSWLAGGNEQFF. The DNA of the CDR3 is TGTGCCAGCAGTTGGCTAGCGGGGGGAAATGAGCAGTTCTTC.

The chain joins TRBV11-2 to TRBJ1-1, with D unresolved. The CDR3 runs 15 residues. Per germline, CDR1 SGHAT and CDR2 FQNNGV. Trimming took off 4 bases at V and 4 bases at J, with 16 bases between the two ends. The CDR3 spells CASSSRRLLVTEAFF. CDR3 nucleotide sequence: TGTGCCAGCAGCTCACGGAGACTTCTGGTCACTGAAGCTTTCTTT.

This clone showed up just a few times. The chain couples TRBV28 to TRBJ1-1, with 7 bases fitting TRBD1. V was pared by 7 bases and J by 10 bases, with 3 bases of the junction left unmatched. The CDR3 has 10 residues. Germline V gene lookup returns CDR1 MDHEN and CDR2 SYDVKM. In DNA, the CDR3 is TGTGCCAGCATAGGGGGCGCAGCTTTCTTT. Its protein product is CASIGGAAFF.

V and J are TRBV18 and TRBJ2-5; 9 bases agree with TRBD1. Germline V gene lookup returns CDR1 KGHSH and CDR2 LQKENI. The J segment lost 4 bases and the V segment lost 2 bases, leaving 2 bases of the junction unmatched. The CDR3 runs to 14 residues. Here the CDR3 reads CASSPLDRGETQYF. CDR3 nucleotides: TGTGCCAGCTCACCATTGGACAGGGGAGAGACCCAGTACTTC.

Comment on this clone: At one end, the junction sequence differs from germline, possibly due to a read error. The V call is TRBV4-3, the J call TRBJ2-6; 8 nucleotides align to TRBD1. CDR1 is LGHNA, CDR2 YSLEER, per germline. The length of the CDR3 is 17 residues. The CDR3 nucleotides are TGCGCCAGCAGCTGGGACAGGAAAAACTCTGGGGCCAACGGCCTGACTTTC. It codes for CASSWDRKNSGANGLTF.

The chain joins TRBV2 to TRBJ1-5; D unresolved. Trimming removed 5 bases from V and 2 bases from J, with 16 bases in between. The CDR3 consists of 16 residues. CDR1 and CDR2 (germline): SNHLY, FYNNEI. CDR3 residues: CASSSIRGYGNQPQHF. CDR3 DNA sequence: TGTGCCAGCAGTTCGATCCGGGGATACGGCAATCAGCCCCAGCATTTT.

The CDR3: CSVVTGVQETQYF. The CDR3 nucleotides are TGCAGCGTTGTAACAGGGGTGCAAGAGACCCAGTACTTC. The rearrangement links TRBV29-1 to TRBJ2-5, with 7 bases lining up with TRBD1. Per the germline V gene, CDR1 is SQVTM and CDR2 is ANQGSEA. The CDR3 runs 13 residues. Germline trimming cut 4 bases from V and 2 bases from J; bases unmatched to any gene: 4.

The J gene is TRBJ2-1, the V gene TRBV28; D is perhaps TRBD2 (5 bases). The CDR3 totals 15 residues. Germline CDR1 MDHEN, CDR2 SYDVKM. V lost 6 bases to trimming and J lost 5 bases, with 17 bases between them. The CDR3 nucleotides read TGTGCCAGCAGCACCGAACTAGATGGGCACAATGAGCAGTTCTTC. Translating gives CASSTELDGHNEQFF. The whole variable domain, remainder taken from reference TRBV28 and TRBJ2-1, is DVKVTQSSRYLVKRTGEKVFLECVQDMDHENMFWYRQDPGLGLRLIYFSYDVKMKEKGDIPEGYSVSREKKERFSLILESASTNQTSMYLCASSTELDGHNEQFFGPGTRLTVL.

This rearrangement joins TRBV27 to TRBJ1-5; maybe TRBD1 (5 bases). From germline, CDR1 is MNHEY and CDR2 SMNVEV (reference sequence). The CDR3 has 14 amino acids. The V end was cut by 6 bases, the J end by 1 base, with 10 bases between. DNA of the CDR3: TGTGCCAGCAGCCTGGCAGGGAGCAATCAGCCCCAGCATTTT. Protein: CASSLAGSNQPQHF.

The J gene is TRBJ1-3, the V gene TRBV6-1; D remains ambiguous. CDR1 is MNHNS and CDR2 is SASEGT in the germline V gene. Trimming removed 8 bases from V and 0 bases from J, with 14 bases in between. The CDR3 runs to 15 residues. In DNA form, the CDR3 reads TGTGCCAGCGGCGTGAGGGAGGCCTCTGGAAACACCATATATTTT. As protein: CASGVREASGNTIYF.

Here the CDR3 reads CASSRDTTGTQYF. In DNA, the CDR3 is TGTGCCAGCAGCCGGGACACCACGGGGACCCAGTACTTC. The chain joins TRBV11-2 to TRBJ2-5; a possible D gene is TRBD1 (6 bases). Germline V lookup: CDR1 SGHAT, CDR2 FQNNGV. This CDR3 contains 13 residues. V gave up 5 bases and J gave up 7 bases, with 14 bases separating them.

Written as DNA, the CDR3 is TGTGCCAGCAGAAGGACAGCCAGCGGGGAGCTGTTTTTT. As protein: CASRRTASGELFF. The chain joins TRBV9 to TRBJ2-2; D may be TRBD1 (6 bases). Trimming stripped 5 bases from V and 7 bases from J, with 12 bases between. The germline CDR1 and CDR2 sequences are SGDLS and YYNGEE. This CDR3 has 13 residues.

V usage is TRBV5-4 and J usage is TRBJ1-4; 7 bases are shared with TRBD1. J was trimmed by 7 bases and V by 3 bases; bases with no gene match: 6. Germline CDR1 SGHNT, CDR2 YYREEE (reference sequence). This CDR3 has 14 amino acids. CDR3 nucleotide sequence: TGTGCCAGCAGCTCCAGGGGGTTACGTGAAAAACTGTTTTTT. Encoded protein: CASSSRGLREKLFF.

The CDR3 region has the DNA TGTGCCAGCAGCCACTCAACGGGGGGGAGCACCGGGGAGCTGTTTTTT. Translated, it gives CASSHSTGGSTGELFF. The rearrangement links TRBV4-2 to TRBJ2-2; 8 bases align to TRBD2. Germline CDR1 is LGHNA and CDR2 is YNFKEQ. V shed 3 bases, J shed 4 bases, and the junction held 7 bases outside the gene matches. This CDR3 spans 16 amino acids.